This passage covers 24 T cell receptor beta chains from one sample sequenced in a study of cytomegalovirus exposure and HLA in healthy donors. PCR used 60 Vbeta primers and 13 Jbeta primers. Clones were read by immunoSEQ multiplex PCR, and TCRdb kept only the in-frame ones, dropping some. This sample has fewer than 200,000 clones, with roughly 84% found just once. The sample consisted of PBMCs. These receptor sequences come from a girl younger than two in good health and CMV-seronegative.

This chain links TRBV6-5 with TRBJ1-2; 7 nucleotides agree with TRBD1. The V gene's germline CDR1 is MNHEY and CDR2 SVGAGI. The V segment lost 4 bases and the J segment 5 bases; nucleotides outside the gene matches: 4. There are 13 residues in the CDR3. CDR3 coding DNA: TGTGCCAGCAGTTTAACAGGGGAGTATGGCTACACCTTC. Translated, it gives CASSLTGEYGYTF.

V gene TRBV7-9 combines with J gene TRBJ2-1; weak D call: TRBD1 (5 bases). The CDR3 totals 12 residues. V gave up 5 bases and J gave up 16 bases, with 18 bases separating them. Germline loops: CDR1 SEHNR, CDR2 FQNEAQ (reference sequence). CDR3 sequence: CASSLSSRGQFF. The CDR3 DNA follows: TGTGCCAGCAGCCTATCTTCCCGTGGACAATTCTTC.

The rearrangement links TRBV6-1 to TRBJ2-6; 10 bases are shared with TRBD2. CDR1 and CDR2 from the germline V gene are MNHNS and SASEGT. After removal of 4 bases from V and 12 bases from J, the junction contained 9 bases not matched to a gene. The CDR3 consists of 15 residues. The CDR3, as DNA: TGTGCCAGCAGTGTTCCTAGCGGGAGCGTAAGCGTCCTGACTTTC. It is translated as CASSVPSGSVSVLTF.

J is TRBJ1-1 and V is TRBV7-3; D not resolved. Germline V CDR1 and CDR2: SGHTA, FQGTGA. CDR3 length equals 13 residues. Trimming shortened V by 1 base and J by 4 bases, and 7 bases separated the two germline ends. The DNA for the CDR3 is TGTGCCAGCAGCTTAAGTCTTTCCACTGAAGCTTTCTTT. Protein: CASSLSLSTEAFF.

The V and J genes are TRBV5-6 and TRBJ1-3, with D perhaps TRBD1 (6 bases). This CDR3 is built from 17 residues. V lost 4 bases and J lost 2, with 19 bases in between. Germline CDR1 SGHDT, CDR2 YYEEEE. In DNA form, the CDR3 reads TGTGCCAGCAGCCTACCCCCTACAGGGAATACTGGAAACACCATATATTTT. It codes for CASSLPPTGNTGNTIYF.

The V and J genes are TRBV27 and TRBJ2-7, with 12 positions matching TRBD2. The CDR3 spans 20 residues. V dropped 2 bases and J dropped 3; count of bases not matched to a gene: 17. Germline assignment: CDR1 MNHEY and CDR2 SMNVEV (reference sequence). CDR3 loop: CASSLTVLRLAGVTHYEQYF. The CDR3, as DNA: TGTGCCAGCAGTTTAACCGTCCTTCGACTAGCGGGAGTCACCCACTACGAGCAGTACTTC.

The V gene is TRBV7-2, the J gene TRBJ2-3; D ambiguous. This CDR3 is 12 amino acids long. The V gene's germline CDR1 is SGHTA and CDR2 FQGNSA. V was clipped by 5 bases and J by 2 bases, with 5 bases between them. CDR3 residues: CASSVYTDTQYF. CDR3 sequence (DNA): TGTGCCAGCAGCGTATACACAGATACGCAGTATTTT.

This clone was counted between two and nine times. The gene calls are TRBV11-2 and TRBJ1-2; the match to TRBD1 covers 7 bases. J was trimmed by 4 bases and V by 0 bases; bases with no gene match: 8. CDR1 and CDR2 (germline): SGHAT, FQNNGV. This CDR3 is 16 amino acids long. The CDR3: CASSLDEQGMCYGYTF. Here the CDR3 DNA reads TGTGCCAGCAGCTTAGACGAACAGGGGATGTGCTATGGCTACACCTTC.

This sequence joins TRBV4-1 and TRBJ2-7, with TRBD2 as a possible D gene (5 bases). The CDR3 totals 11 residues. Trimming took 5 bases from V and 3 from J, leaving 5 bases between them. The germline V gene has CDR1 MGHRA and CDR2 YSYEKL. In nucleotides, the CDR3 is TGCGCCAGCAGCGAGGGCTACGAGCAGTACTTC. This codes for CASSEGYEQYF.

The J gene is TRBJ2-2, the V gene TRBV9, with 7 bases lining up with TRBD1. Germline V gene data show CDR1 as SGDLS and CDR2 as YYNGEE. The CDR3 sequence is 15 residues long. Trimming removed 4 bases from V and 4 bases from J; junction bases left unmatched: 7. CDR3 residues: CASSSWDSTTGELFF. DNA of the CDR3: TGTGCCAGCAGCTCTTGGGACAGTACCACCGGGGAGCTGTTTTTT.

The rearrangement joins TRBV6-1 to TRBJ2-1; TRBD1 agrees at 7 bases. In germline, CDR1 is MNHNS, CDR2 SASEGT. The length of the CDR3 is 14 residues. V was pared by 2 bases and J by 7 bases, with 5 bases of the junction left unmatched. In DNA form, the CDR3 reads TGTGCCAGCAGTGAACAGGGGGTTCCTAATGAGCAGTTCTTC. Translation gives CASSEQGVPNEQFF.

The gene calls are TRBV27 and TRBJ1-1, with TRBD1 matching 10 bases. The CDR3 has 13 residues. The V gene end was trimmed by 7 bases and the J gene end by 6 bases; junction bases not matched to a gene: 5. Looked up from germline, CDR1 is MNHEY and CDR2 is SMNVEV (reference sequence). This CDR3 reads CASTRQGAPEAFF. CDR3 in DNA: TGTGCCAGCACCAGACAGGGGGCGCCTGAAGCTTTCTTT.

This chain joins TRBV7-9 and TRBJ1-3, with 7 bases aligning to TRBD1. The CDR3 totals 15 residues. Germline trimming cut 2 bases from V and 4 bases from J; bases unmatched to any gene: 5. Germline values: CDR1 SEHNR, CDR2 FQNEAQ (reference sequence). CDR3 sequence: CASSLWRGPGNTIYF. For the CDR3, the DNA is TGTGCCAGCAGCTTATGGAGGGGGCCCGGAAACACCATATATTTT.

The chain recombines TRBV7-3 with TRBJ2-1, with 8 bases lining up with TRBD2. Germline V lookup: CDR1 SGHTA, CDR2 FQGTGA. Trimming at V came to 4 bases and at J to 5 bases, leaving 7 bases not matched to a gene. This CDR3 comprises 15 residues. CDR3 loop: CASSSREGRNNEQFF. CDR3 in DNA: TGTGCCAGCAGCTCCCGGGAGGGCCGAAACAATGAGCAGTTCTTC.

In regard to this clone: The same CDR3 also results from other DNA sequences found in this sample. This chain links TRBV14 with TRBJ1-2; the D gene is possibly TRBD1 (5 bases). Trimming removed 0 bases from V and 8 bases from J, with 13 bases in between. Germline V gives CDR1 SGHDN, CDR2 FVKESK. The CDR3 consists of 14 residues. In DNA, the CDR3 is TGTGCCAGCAGCCAAGACGGAACAGGAAGGGGCTACACCTTC. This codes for CASSQDGTGRGYTF.

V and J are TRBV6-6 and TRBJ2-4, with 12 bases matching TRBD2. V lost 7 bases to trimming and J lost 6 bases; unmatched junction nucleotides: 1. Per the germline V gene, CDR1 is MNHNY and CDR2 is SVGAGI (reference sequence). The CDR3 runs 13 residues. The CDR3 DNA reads TGTGCCAGCAAGGGACTAGCGGGAAACATTCAGTACTTC. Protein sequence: CASKGLAGNIQYF.

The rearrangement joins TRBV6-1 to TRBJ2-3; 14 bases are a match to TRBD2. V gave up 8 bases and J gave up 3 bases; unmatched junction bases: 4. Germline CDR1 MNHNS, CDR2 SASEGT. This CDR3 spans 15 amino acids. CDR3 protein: CASGTSGSRTDTQYF. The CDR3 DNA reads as TGTGCCAGCGGGACTAGCGGGAGCCGGACAGATACGCAGTATTTT.

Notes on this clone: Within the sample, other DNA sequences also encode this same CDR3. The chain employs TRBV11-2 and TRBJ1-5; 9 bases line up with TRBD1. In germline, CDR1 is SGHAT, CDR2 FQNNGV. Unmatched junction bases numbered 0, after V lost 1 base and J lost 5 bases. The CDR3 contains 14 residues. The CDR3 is CASSLGTGDQPQHF. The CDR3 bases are TGTGCCAGCAGCTTAGGGACAGGGGATCAGCCCCAGCATTTT. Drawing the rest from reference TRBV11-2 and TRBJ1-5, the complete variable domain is EAGVAQSPRYKIIEKRQSVAFWCNPISGHATLYWYQQILGQGPKLLIQFQNNGVVDDSQLPKDRFSAERLKGVDSTLKIQPAKLEDSAVYLCASSLGTGDQPQHFGDGTRLSIL.

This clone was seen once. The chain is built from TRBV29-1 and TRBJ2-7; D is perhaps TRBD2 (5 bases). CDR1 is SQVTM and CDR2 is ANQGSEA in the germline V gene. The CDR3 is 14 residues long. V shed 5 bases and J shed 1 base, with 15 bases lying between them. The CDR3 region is CSVLNLADSYEQYF. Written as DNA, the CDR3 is TGCAGCGTTTTAAATCTAGCTGATTCCTACGAGCAGTACTTC.

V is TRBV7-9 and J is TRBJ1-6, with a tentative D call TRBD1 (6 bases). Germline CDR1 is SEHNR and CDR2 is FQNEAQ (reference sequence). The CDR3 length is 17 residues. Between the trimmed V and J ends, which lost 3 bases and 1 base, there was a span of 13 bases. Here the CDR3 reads CASSLGTGSSYNSPLHF. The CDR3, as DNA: TGTGCCAGCAGCTTGGGAACAGGGTCGTCCTATAATTCACCCCTCCACTTT.

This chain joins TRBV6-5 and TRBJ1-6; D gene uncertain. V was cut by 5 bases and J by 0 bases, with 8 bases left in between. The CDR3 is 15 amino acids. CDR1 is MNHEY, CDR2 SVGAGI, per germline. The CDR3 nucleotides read TGTGCCAGCAGTCTCGACAACTCCTATAATTCACCCCTCCACTTT. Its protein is CASSLDNSYNSPLHF.

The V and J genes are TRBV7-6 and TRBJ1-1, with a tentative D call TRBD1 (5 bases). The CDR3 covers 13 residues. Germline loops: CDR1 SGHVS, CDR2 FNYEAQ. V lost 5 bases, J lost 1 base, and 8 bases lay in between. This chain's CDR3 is CASSRGQNTEAFF. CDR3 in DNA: TGTGCCAGCAGCCGTGGACAGAACACTGAAGCTTTCTTT.

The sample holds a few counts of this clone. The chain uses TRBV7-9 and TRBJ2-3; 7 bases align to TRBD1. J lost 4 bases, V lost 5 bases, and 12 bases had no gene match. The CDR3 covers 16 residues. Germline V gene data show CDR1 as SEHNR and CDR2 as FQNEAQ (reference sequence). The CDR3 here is CASSPQDRMDADTQYF. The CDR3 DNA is TGTGCCAGCAGCCCCCAGGACAGGATGGACGCAGATACGCAGTATTTT.

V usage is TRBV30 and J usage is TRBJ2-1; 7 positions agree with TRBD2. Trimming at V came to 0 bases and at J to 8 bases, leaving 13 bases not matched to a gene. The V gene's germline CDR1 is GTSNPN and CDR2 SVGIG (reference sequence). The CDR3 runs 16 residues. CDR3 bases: TGTGCCTGGAGTGTACGGGCGGGAGTTCTTATGGATGAGCAGTTCTTC. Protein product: CAWSVRAGVLMDEQFF.